These T cell receptor beta chains were read from a single sample in a study of blood T cell repertoires in COVID-19. The table came from immunoSEQ multiplex PCR; TCRdb's copy has only in-frame clones and leaves some out. The profile covers around 200,000 clones, with 80% to 85% appearing a single time and 6% to 7% taken by the ten largest. The specimen sequenced was peripheral blood. The receptors derive from a woman in her 40s with acute or convalescent COVID-19. Each CDR3 is given with its conserved first and last residue. The D gene is left open where the match is weak. Only some rows state a clone size, as once, few, many or a class for expanded clones.

abundance: .
j_gene: TRBJ2-7
d_gene: TRBD1
v_gene: TRBV30
CDR3nt: TGTGCCTGGAGTCTAAACACAGGGGTCGAGCAGTACTTC
CDR3aa: CAWSLNTGVEQYF

abundance: .
j_gene: TRBJ1-6
d_gene: .
v_gene: TRBV11-2
CDR3nt: TGTGCCAGCAGCTTACGGGGGAATTCACCCCTCCACTTT
CDR3aa: CASSLRGNSPLHF

abundance: .
j_gene: TRBJ2-2
d_gene: .
v_gene: TRBV7-3
CDR3nt: TGTGCCAGCAGCCGATCGTCAGGGGGGGAGCTGTTTTTT
CDR3aa: CASSRSSGGELFF

abundance: .
j_gene: TRBJ1-2
d_gene: .
v_gene: TRBV4-2
CDR3nt: TGTGCCAGCAGCCAGACAGTCATGCGCAGCGGCTACACCTTC
CDR3aa: CASSQTVMRSGYTF

abundance: .
j_gene: TRBJ1-1
d_gene: .
v_gene: TRBV15
CDR3nt: TGTGCCACCAGCCCACGGGTGGCGGGGACTGAAGCTTTCTTT
CDR3aa: CATSPRVAGTEAFF

abundance: .
j_gene: TRBJ1-2
d_gene: TRBD1
v_gene: TRBV5-1
CDR3nt: TGCGCCAGCGGACGGGACAGGGAGCCGGTATATGGCTACACCTTC
CDR3aa: CASGRDREPVYGYTF

abundance: .
j_gene: TRBJ2-1
d_gene: TRBD1
v_gene: TRBV18
CDR3nt: TGTGCCAGCTCACCCGAGGACAGGGACCCCTACAATGAGCAGTTCTTC
CDR3aa: CASSPEDRDPYNEQFF

abundance: .
j_gene: TRBJ1-4
d_gene: .
v_gene: TRBV5-1
CDR3nt: TGCGCCAGCAGCTGGAAGACGGGTGCAACTAATGAAAAACTGTTTTTT
CDR3aa: CASSWKTGATNEKLFF

abundance: .
j_gene: TRBJ1-6
d_gene: TRBD1
v_gene: TRBV7-8
CDR3nt: TGTGCCAGCAGCGAGTCTAGGACAGGGTTCTCACCCCTCCACTTT
CDR3aa: CASSESRTGFSPLHF

abundance: .
j_gene: TRBJ2-1
d_gene: TRBD2
v_gene: TRBV19
CDR3nt: TGTGCCAGCATACCCCGCGGACTAGCGGGCTACAATGAGCAGTTCTTC
CDR3aa: CASIPRGLAGYNEQFF

abundance: .
j_gene: TRBJ2-3
d_gene: TRBD2
v_gene: TRBV19
CDR3nt: TGTGCCAGTAGTACCTCTAGCGGGGGGCCTGGGGATACGCAGTATTTT
CDR3aa: CASSTSSGGPGDTQYF

abundance: .
j_gene: TRBJ1-6
d_gene: TRBD1
v_gene: TRBV5-5
CDR3nt: TGTGCCAGCAGCCGGACGACAGGGACCAATTCACCCCTCCACTTT
CDR3aa: CASSRTTGTNSPLHF

abundance: .
j_gene: TRBJ2-7
d_gene: TRBD1
v_gene: TRBV19
CDR3nt: TGTGCCAGTAAGGAGGGGACAGGGGCACGCGAGCAGTACTTC
CDR3aa: CASKEGTGAREQYF

abundance: once
j_gene: TRBJ2-1
d_gene: .
v_gene: TRBV9
CDR3nt: TGTGCCAGCAGCGTAAATCCTAGTGGAAATGAGCAGTTCTTC
CDR3aa: CASSVNPSGNEQFF

abundance: .
j_gene: TRBJ1-2
d_gene: TRBD1
v_gene: TRBV4-1
CDR3nt: TGCGCCAGCAGGATACAGGGGGAAGGGGACTATGGCTACACCTTC
CDR3aa: CASRIQGEGDYGYTF

abundance: .
j_gene: TRBJ1-2
d_gene: TRBD1
v_gene: TRBV15
CDR3nt: TGTGCCACCAGCGACAGGGGGAGAGGCTATGGCTACACCTTC
CDR3aa: CATSDRGRGYGYTF

abundance: .
j_gene: TRBJ1-4
d_gene: TRBD1
v_gene: TRBV4-2
CDR3nt: TGTGCCAGCAGCTTATATACAGGGGGTGCTGAAAAACTGTTTTTT
CDR3aa: CASSLYTGGAEKLFF

abundance: .
j_gene: TRBJ2-2
d_gene: TRBD2
v_gene: TRBV19
CDR3nt: TGTGCCAGTAGTATAGATCGGGGCGGGAGTTATCCCGGGGAGCTGTTTTTT
CDR3aa: CASSIDRGGSYPGELFF

abundance: .
j_gene: TRBJ2-3
d_gene: TRBD2
v_gene: TRBV6-1
CDR3nt: TGTGCCAGCAGTGAGACTAGCGCTAGCACAGATACGCAGTATTTT
CDR3aa: CASSETSASTDTQYF

abundance: .
j_gene: TRBJ1-5
d_gene: .
v_gene: TRBV7-9
CDR3nt: TGTGCCAGCAGCCTACTGCCCGATCAGCCCCAGCATTTT
CDR3aa: CASSLLPDQPQHF

abundance: .
j_gene: TRBJ2-7
d_gene: TRBD1
v_gene: TRBV28
CDR3nt: TGTGCCAGCAGTTCCCCCGGAATACAGGGGGATGGCGAGCAGTACTTC
CDR3aa: CASSSPGIQGDGEQYF

abundance: .
j_gene: TRBJ1-4
d_gene: TRBD1
v_gene: TRBV28
CDR3nt: TGTGCCAGCAGTTTCAGTGGACAGGAGGGGGAAAAACTGTTTTTT
CDR3aa: CASSFSGQEGEKLFF

abundance: .
j_gene: TRBJ2-1
d_gene: .
v_gene: TRBV30
CDR3nt: TGTGCCTGCCCCCTGTCCAGGGGTTTGAGTGAGCAGTTCTTC
CDR3aa: CACPLSRGLSEQFF

abundance: .
j_gene: TRBJ1-5
d_gene: TRBD1
v_gene: TRBV27
CDR3nt: TGTGCCAGCAGTCCGGGGACAGGAAATCAGCCCCAGCATTTT
CDR3aa: CASSPGTGNQPQHF

abundance: .
j_gene: TRBJ2-7
d_gene: TRBD1
v_gene: TRBV28
CDR3nt: TGTGCCAGCAGACGTACCGGGACAGGGTACTACGAGCAGTACTTC
CDR3aa: CASRRTGTGYYEQYF

abundance: .
j_gene: TRBJ2-7
d_gene: TRBD2
v_gene: TRBV9
CDR3nt: TGTGCCAGCAGCGTCGGGCTAGCGGGAGCCAGCTCCTACGAGCAGTACTTC
CDR3aa: CASSVGLAGASSYEQYF

abundance: .
j_gene: TRBJ2-4
d_gene: .
v_gene: TRBV28
CDR3nt: TGTGCCAGCAGCTCACTTTTTGGCCGGGACACCCTGGAAAACATTCAGTACTTC
CDR3aa: CASSSLFGRDTLENIQYF

abundance: .
j_gene: TRBJ2-5
d_gene: TRBD2
v_gene: TRBV10-3
CDR3nt: TGTGCCATCAGTAGGTTAGGGACTAGCGGGAGCGAGACCCAGTACTTC
CDR3aa: CAISRLGTSGSETQYF

abundance: .
j_gene: TRBJ1-1
d_gene: .
v_gene: TRBV30
CDR3nt: TGTGCCTGGAGTGTATTCGGGGAGGGCACTGAAGCTTTCTTT
CDR3aa: CAWSVFGEGTEAFF

abundance: .
j_gene: TRBJ2-1
d_gene: TRBD2
v_gene: TRBV7-9
CDR3nt: TGTGCCAGCACAAGACTAGCGGGAGCTCCGTACAATGAGCAGTTCTTC
CDR3aa: CASTRLAGAPYNEQFF

abundance: .
j_gene: TRBJ2-5
d_gene: TRBD1
v_gene: TRBV19
CDR3nt: TGTGCCAGTAGTAGGGGACAGGGGCAAGAGACCCAGTACTTC
CDR3aa: CASSRGQGQETQYF

abundance: .
j_gene: TRBJ2-1
d_gene: .
v_gene: TRBV6-5
CDR3nt: TGTGCCAGCACCAAGGGTGGGGGGGCTGGTGAGCAGTTCTTC
CDR3aa: CASTKGGGAGEQFF

abundance: .
j_gene: TRBJ2-7
d_gene: TRBD2
v_gene: TRBV29-1
CDR3nt: TGCAGCGTGAACGGGACTAGTGGTGGCGAGCAGTACTTC
CDR3aa: CSVNGTSGGEQYF

abundance: .
j_gene: TRBJ2-4
d_gene: .
v_gene: TRBV12-3/TRBV12-4
CDR3nt: TGTGCCAGCAGTTTATACCGGAACATTCAGTACTTC
CDR3aa: CASSLYRNIQYF

abundance: .
j_gene: TRBJ1-1
d_gene: TRBD1
v_gene: TRBV10-2
CDR3nt: TGCGCCAGCAGTGCAGTCAACAGGGGTTGGAACACTGAAGCTTTCTTT
CDR3aa: CASSAVNRGWNTEAFF

abundance: .
j_gene: TRBJ1-6
d_gene: TRBD1
v_gene: TRBV10-3
CDR3nt: TGTGCCATCGGACCCCGGGACAGGTATAATTCACCCCTCCACTTT
CDR3aa: CAIGPRDRYNSPLHF

abundance: .
j_gene: TRBJ1-1
d_gene: TRBD1
v_gene: TRBV19
CDR3nt: TGTGCCAGCCGTCCCGGAGGACAGGGGTATGCAGGGGGGCACACTGAAGCTTTCTTT
CDR3aa: CASRPGGQGYAGGHTEAFF

abundance: .
j_gene: TRBJ2-7
d_gene: .
v_gene: TRBV5-8
CDR3nt: TGTGCCACTATCGGGTGGGGCAGCCGAAACTACGAGCAGTACTTC
CDR3aa: CATIGWGSRNYEQYF

abundance: .
j_gene: TRBJ2-1
d_gene: TRBD2
v_gene: TRBV11-2
CDR3nt: TGTGCCAGCAGCCTAGGGGCTAGCGGGAGTTCCTCCTACAATGAGCAGTTCTTC
CDR3aa: CASSLGASGSSSYNEQFF

abundance: .
j_gene: TRBJ2-7
d_gene: .
v_gene: TRBV29-1
CDR3nt: TGCAGCGTTCAGGGTGGAGGGGAGCAGTACTTC
CDR3aa: CSVQGGGEQYF

abundance: .
j_gene: TRBJ2-1
d_gene: TRBD1
v_gene: TRBV28
CDR3nt: TGTGCCAGCAGCCCTCTCTTGGGACAGGGAGCCTACAATGAGCAGTTCTTC
CDR3aa: CASSPLLGQGAYNEQFF

abundance: .
j_gene: TRBJ1-1
d_gene: .
v_gene: TRBV18
CDR3nt: TGTGCCACCAAGTCCGGGGGGGCGAGCAACACTGAAGCTTTCTTT
CDR3aa: CATKSGGASNTEAFF

abundance: .
j_gene: TRBJ1-2
d_gene: .
v_gene: TRBV30
CDR3nt: TGTGCCTGGAGTGTACGGGGAGGCTATGGCTACACCTTC
CDR3aa: CAWSVRGGYGYTF

abundance: .
j_gene: TRBJ2-1
d_gene: TRBD2
v_gene: TRBV5-1
CDR3nt: TGCGCCAGCAGCTTCGGACTAGCCAACAATGAGCAGTTCTTC
CDR3aa: CASSFGLANNEQFF

abundance: .
j_gene: TRBJ1-5
d_gene: .
v_gene: TRBV20-1
CDR3nt: TGCAGTGCTAGTGGGAGAACTGATCAGCCCCAGCATTTT
CDR3aa: CSASGRTDQPQHF

abundance: .
j_gene: TRBJ2-1
d_gene: TRBD2
v_gene: TRBV27
CDR3nt: TGTGCCAGCAGTTTAGAGAGTCCGGGACTAGCGGGGAACAATGAGCAGTTCTTC
CDR3aa: CASSLESPGLAGNNEQFF

abundance: .
j_gene: TRBJ2-5
d_gene: TRBD1
v_gene: TRBV19
CDR3nt: TGTGCCAGTAGTATGGGACAGGGACAAGAGACCCAGTACTTC
CDR3aa: CASSMGQGQETQYF

abundance: .
j_gene: TRBJ1-2
d_gene: .
v_gene: TRBV11-2
CDR3nt: TGTGCCAGCAGCGATAGAGGCTATGGCTACACCTTC
CDR3aa: CASSDRGYGYTF

abundance: .
j_gene: TRBJ1-2
d_gene: .
v_gene: TRBV28
CDR3nt: TGTGCCAGCAGTTTTAACTCCGCAGGGAGGTATGGCTACACCTTC
CDR3aa: CASSFNSAGRYGYTF

abundance: .
j_gene: TRBJ2-1
d_gene: .
v_gene: TRBV21-1
CDR3nt: TGTGCCAGCCGGGATCGGAGGGCATATGAGCAGTTCTTC
CDR3aa: CASRDRRAYEQFF

abundance: .
j_gene: TRBJ2-3
d_gene: .
v_gene: TRBV24-1
CDR3nt: TGTGCCACCAGTGATTTCCCGACAGGACCCACAGATACGCAGTATTTT
CDR3aa: CATSDFPTGPTDTQYF

abundance: .
j_gene: TRBJ2-1
d_gene: .
v_gene: TRBV19
CDR3nt: TGTGCCAGTAGTATAGATCTTTACGGGGGGCTGAACAATGAGCAGTTCTTC
CDR3aa: CASSIDLYGGLNNEQFF